This is a list of T cell receptor beta chains from one sample in a study of blood T cell repertoires in COVID-19. Produced via immunoSEQ multiplex PCR; TCRdb's table is partial and in-frame only. The data show 30,000 to 35,000 clones, more than 75% seen once. The specimen was peripheral blood. These receptors all stem from an older woman with acute or convalescent COVID-19. Both conserved end residues are part of each CDR3. A D gene is named only where the DNA matches it firmly. A clone size is listed for some rows: how often the clone was seen (once, few, many), or a class if it is expanded.

>TRBJ1-1|TRBD1|TRBV10-3|.
TGTGCCATCAGCCAGACAGGGGACGGATCGGAAGCTTTCTTT
CAISQTGDGSEAFF
>TRBJ1-2|.|TRBV28|medium-sized
TGTGCCAGCAGTCCACCTGACAGATTCTATGGCTACACCTTC
CASSPPDRFYGYTF
>TRBJ2-7|TRBD1|TRBV5-1|few
TGCGCCAGCAGCCCTGGGACAGTACCTTCCTACGAGCAGTACTTC
CASSPGTVPSYEQYF
>TRBJ2-2|.|TRBV7-9|.
TGTGCCAGCACCCCCGGGGGGCTGAGCACCGGGGAGCTGTTTTTT
CASTPGGLSTGELFF
>TRBJ1-4|.|TRBV5-1|few
TGCGCCAGCAGAGGCGGGACTAATGAAAAACTGTTTTTT
CASRGGTNEKLFF
>TRBJ1-5|TRBD1|TRBV5-5|.
TGTGCCAGCAGCAAAACAGGGGTTGGTCAGCCCCAGCATTTT
CASSKTGVGQPQHF
>TRBJ2-3|TRBD2|TRBV2|.
TGTGCCAGCAGTGAAGAAGGCATTTCGGGACGGGGGGGCAGGACAGATACGCAGTATTTT
CASSEEGISGRGGRTDTQYF
>TRBJ2-5|.|TRBV6-6|.
TGTGCCAGCAGTAAGGGGCTACACCAAGAGACCCAGTACTTC
CASSKGLHQETQYF
>TRBJ2-5|.|TRBV9|.
TGTGCCAGCAGCGTAGGAAGTTGGGGGGAAGAGACCCAGTACTTC
CASSVGSWGEETQYF
>TRBJ2-2|.|TRBV21-1|.
TGTGCCAGCAGCAAGGGATCGGGGAGCAGGGGTAACACCGGGGAGCTGTTTTTT
CASSKGSGSRGNTGELFF
>TRBJ1-2|TRBD1|TRBV19|once
TGTGCCAGTAGCGACTCCGGGACAGCCACCTTC
CASSDSGTATF
>TRBJ2-3|TRBD2|TRBV4-1|.
TGCGCCAGCAGCGGCCGCGGGGGGGCCACAGATACGCAGTATTTT
CASSGRGGATDTQYF
>TRBJ2-3|TRBD2|TRBV6-4|.
TGTGCCAGCAGTGTTAGACTAGCGGGGGCAGATACGCAGTATTTT
CASSVRLAGADTQYF
>TRBJ1-2|TRBD1|TRBV19|.
TGTGCCAGTAGAGACAGGGGATCGGCTGGCTACACCTTC
CASRDRGSAGYTF
>TRBJ2-1|TRBD2|TRBV24-1|.
TGTGCCATTGCGGGGGACTCCTACAATGAGCAGTTCTTC
CAIAGDSYNEQFF
>TRBJ1-5|TRBD1|TRBV28|.
TGTGCCAGCAGTTTATGGGGTGTACAGGGGGGCAATCAGCCCCAGCATTTT
CASSLWGVQGGNQPQHF
>TRBJ2-1|.|TRBV9|.
TGTGCCAGCAGCGTTGGCAGTCCCTACAATGAGCAGTTCTTC
CASSVGSPYNEQFF
>TRBJ1-5|.|TRBV21-1|.
TGTGCCAGCAGCAGAAGGACAGGGGGCCAACAGCCCCAGCATTTT
CASSRRTGGQQPQHF
>TRBJ1-1|.|TRBV7-9|.
TGTGCCAGCAGCGACTCGGGGTCAAACACTGAAGCTTTCTTT
CASSDSGSNTEAFF
>TRBJ1-1|.|TRBV23-1|.
TGCGCCAGCAGTCAATCGAGGCCCCTGAACACTGAAGCTTTCTTT
CASSQSRPLNTEAFF
>TRBJ2-5|TRBD2|TRBV5-5|.
TGTGCCAGCAGCCCTGGGGGCGGGGGGGGTGCAGAGACCCAGTACTTC
CASSPGGGGGAETQYF
>TRBJ1-6|.|TRBV13|.
TGTGCCAGCCGCCTTAAGGGGAATAATTCACCCCTCCACTTT
CASRLKGNNSPLHF
>TRBJ1-3|.|TRBV6-6|.
TGTGCCAGCAGATTACAGGGTTATTCTGGAAACACCATATATTTT
CASRLQGYSGNTIYF
>TRBJ1-2|.|TRBV5-4|.
TGTGCCAGCAGCTTACAGGGCATAAGCTATGGCTACACCTTC
CASSLQGISYGYTF
>TRBJ2-3|TRBD2|TRBV5-1|.
TGCGCCAGCAGCTTGTTGCTAGCGGGGGGGCCTTCAGATACGCAGTATTTT
CASSLLLAGGPSDTQYF
>TRBJ2-1|.|TRBV5-1|.
TGCGCCAGCAGCTTGCAGGTCTCAAACCAGGAGCAGTTCTTC
CASSLQVSNQEQFF
>TRBJ2-3|TRBD2|TRBV6-2/TRBV6-3|.
TGTGCCAGCAGTTACGTAGCGGGGGGGCCGACAGATACGCAGTATTTT
CASSYVAGGPTDTQYF
>TRBJ2-3|.|TRBV19|.
TGTGCCAGTAGTATAGGTTCCACTGGTAATACGCAGTATTTT
CASSIGSTGNTQYF
>TRBJ1-6|TRBD1|TRBV7-9|.
TGTGCCAGCAGCCCCGGACAGGGGAGTTATTCACCCCTCCACTTT
CASSPGQGSYSPLHF
>TRBJ2-5|TRBD2|TRBV19|.
TGTGCCAGTAGTGGGACTAGCGGGGGATTGGAGACCCAGTACTTC
CASSGTSGGLETQYF
>TRBJ1-3|.|TRBV5-6|.
TGTGCCAGCAGCTTGGGAGGAGGGGTCGACACCATATATTTT
CASSLGGGVDTIYF
>TRBJ1-4|.|TRBV1|.
TGCACCAGCAGCCAAGCAAGGCAGGGTGGGGAAAAACTGTTTTTT
CTSSQARQGGEKLFF
>TRBJ1-6|TRBD1|TRBV6-5|.
TGTGCCAGCAGACCGGGACAGGGTAAGCCCCTCCACTTT
CASRPGQGKPLHF
>TRBJ1-1|.|TRBV5-1|.
TGCGCCAGCAGCCGTGGACAGGAAGCTTTCTTT
CASSRGQEAFF
>TRBJ2-1|.|TRBV19|.
TGTGCCAGTAGTAAGGGGGGGACCTACAATGAGCAGTTCTTC
CASSKGGTYNEQFF
>TRBJ2-7|TRBD1|TRBV19|few
TGTGCCAGTGGGCTAGGGGACAGCGGTCGGCAGTACTTC
CASGLGDSGRQYF
>TRBJ1-3|.|TRBV29-1|.
TGCAGCGTTGATTGGTCAGGAAGCTCTGGAAACACCATATATTTT
CSVDWSGSSGNTIYF
>TRBJ1-1|.|TRBV4-1|.
TGCGCCAGCAGCCGACCTGGGCTGAACACTGAAGCTTTCTTT
CASSRPGLNTEAFF
>TRBJ2-7|TRBD1|TRBV10-2|.
TGCGCCAGCAGCGGACAGGACTCCTACGAGCAGTACTTC
CASSGQDSYEQYF
>TRBJ2-7|.|TRBV28|few
TGTGCCAGCAGTTCGTTACCCGGGACAACCTACGAGCAGTACTTC
CASSSLPGTTYEQYF
>TRBJ2-2|TRBD2|TRBV2|.
TGTGCCAGCAGTGAGACCCTAGCGGTAAACACCGGGGAGCTGTTTTTT
CASSETLAVNTGELFF
>TRBJ2-2|.|TRBV3-1/TRBV3-2|.
TGTGCCAGCAGCCAACGGTCAAACACCGGGGAGCTGTTTTTT
CASSQRSNTGELFF
>TRBJ2-7|.|TRBV18|.
TGTGCCAGCTCAGGGACCTTCGGGGGTAGCTACGAGCAGTACTTC
CASSGTFGGSYEQYF
>TRBJ1-2|.|TRBV29-1|.
TGCAGCGTTGGTCCGTCAGGGACCTTC
CSVGPSGTF
>TRBJ2-5|.|TRBV6-6|.
TGTGCCAGCAGTTGGCAACAAGAGACCCAGTACTTC
CASSWQQETQYF
>TRBJ2-2|.|TRBV12-5|.
TGTGCTAGTGGTTTGACCCTACATGGTGGGACATTTACCACCGGGGAGCTGTTTTTT
CASGLTLHGGTFTTGELFF
>TRBJ1-1|.|TRBV19|.
TGTGCCAGTAGTGAACCCAGGTGGACTGAAGCTTTCTTT
CASSEPRWTEAFF